This T cell receptor (beta chain) was documented in a study of T cell responses to AZD1222 COVID-19 vaccine. Study observations and caveats: The donor cohort was predominantly white British with a female majority, and clonal diversity may have been underestimated. Repertoire sampling occurred only after the peak T cell response.

TCRdb keeps only in-frame clones here, not all; method: immunoSEQ multiplex PCR. The sample holds roughly 180,000 clones, around 93% seen once. With respect to this clone: Its specificity is not known.

The starting material was peripheral blood, obtained on day 0 of AZD1222 vaccination. The TCR originated in an adult in good health.

CDR3 DNA: TGTGCCAGTAGTACGACAGGAGAAGGTGAAAAACTGTTTTTT. It is translated as CASSTTGEGEKLFF. This chain uses TRBV19 with TRBJ1-4, with a weak D call TRBD1 (6 bases). The germline CDR1 and CDR2 sequences are LNHDA and SQIVND (reference sequence). The germline V and J ends were trimmed by 4 bases and 7 bases, with 13 bases remaining between them. This CDR3 contains 14 residues.